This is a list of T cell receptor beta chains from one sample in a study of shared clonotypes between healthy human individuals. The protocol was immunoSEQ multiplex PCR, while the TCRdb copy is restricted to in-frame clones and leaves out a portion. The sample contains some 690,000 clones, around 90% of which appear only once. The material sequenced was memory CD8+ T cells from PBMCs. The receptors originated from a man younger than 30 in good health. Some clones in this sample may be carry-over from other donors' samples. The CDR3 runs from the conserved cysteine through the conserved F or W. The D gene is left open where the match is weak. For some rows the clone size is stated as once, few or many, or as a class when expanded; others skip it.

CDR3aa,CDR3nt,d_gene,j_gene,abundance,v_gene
CASSQVVKGGPRRNTGELFF,TGTGCCAGCAGCCAAGTAGTGAAAGGTGGCCCAAGAAGGAACACCGGGGAGCTGTTTTTT,NA,TRBJ2-2,NA,TRBV14
CASSEAGTNTYEQYF,TGTGCCAGCAGTGAAGCCGGGACTAATACCTACGAGCAGTACTTC,TRBD2,TRBJ2-7,NA,TRBV2
CASSGRPGDTIYF,TGTGCCAGCAGCGGCCGCCCTGGGGACACCATATATTTT,NA,TRBJ1-3,NA,TRBV5-4
CSTRGQGVGYTF,TGCAGCACGAGGGGACAGGGGGTTGGCTACACCTTC,TRBD1,TRBJ1-2,NA,TRBV29-1
CASSPGWNEQFF,TGTGCCAGCAGTCCAGGGTGGAATGAGCAGTTCTTC,NA,TRBJ2-1,NA,TRBV27
CASSEWTASNQPQHF,TGTGCCAGCAGTGAGTGGACAGCTAGCAATCAGCCCCAGCATTTT,NA,TRBJ1-5,NA,TRBV6-1
CASSAGTGGFYTF,TGTGCCAGCAGTGCCGGGACAGGGGGCTTCTACACCTTC,TRBD1,TRBJ1-2,NA,TRBV9
CASSLHSSYEQYF,TGCGCCAGCAGCCTCCACAGCTCCTACGAGCAGTACTTC,NA,TRBJ2-7,NA,TRBV7-9
CASSLAPLWENTEAFF,TGTGCCAGCAGCTTAGCCCCCCTTTGGGAGAACACTGAAGCTTTCTTT,NA,TRBJ1-1,NA,TRBV7-8
CASSPAGSAEAFF,TGTGCCAGCAGTCCCGCGGGGAGCGCTGAAGCTTTCTTT,NA,TRBJ1-1,NA,TRBV6-5
CASSPGSPEQYF,TGCGCCAGCAGCCCCGGGAGCCCCGAGCAGTACTTC,NA,TRBJ2-7,NA,TRBV4-1
CATSRRTGGQETQYF,TGTGCCACCAGCAGACGAACAGGCGGTCAAGAGACCCAGTACTTC,NA,TRBJ2-5,NA,TRBV15
CASRGTSGSTTDTQYF,TGTGCCAGCAGAGGGACTAGCGGGAGCACCACAGATACGCAGTATTTT,TRBD2,TRBJ2-3,NA,TRBV2
CASSEGRQGINNEQFF,TGCGCCAGCAGTGAGGGGAGACAGGGGATTAACAATGAGCAGTTCTTC,TRBD1,TRBJ2-1,NA,TRBV10-2
CASSLAGGNEQFF,TGCGCCAGCAGCTTGGCGGGGGGGAATGAGCAGTTCTTC,TRBD2,TRBJ2-1,NA,TRBV5-1
CSVEWGFRTDTQYF,TGCAGCGTTGAGTGGGGATTTCGCACAGATACGCAGTATTTT,NA,TRBJ2-3,NA,TRBV29-1
CAISESRVSGSIEQFF,TGTGCCATCAGTGAGTCTCGTGTTAGCGGGTCCATAGAGCAGTTCTTC,TRBD2,TRBJ2-1,NA,TRBV10-3
CARSGLSGANVLTF,TGTGCCAGGAGCGGCCTCTCTGGGGCCAACGTCCTGACTTTC,NA,TRBJ2-6,NA,TRBV27
CASSNDREGTQYF,TGTGCCAGCTCCAATGACAGGGAAGGGACCCAGTACTTC,TRBD1,TRBJ2-5,few,TRBV18
CASSSGAEEQFF,TGTGCCAGCAGCTCCGGGGCGGAGGAGCAGTTCTTC,NA,TRBJ2-1,NA,TRBV9
CASSYRSKTDTQYF,TGTGCCAGCAGTTACAGATCTAAGACAGATACGCAGTATTTT,NA,TRBJ2-3,NA,TRBV6-6
CASSLRQGRPNEQFF,TGTGCCAGCAGTTTAAGACAGGGGCGACCCAATGAGCAGTTCTTC,TRBD1,TRBJ2-1,NA,TRBV6-5
CSAQSKDAHNYGYTF,TGCAGCGCCCAAAGCAAGGACGCCCATAACTATGGCTACACCTTC,NA,TRBJ1-2,NA,TRBV29-1
CASSHRASRDTIYF,TGTGCCAGCAGTCACCGGGCTTCTAGGGACACCATATATTTT,NA,TRBJ1-3,NA,TRBV28
CASSSSYYEQYF,TGTGCCAGTAGTTCTAGCTACTACGAGCAGTACTTC,NA,TRBJ2-7,NA,TRBV19
CASSPQGQGKGTSVGNEQFF,TGTGCCAGTAGTCCCCAGGGACAGGGAAAAGGGACTAGCGTCGGGAATGAGCAGTTCTTC,NA,TRBJ2-1,NA,TRBV19
CASSIYQGENTEAFF,TGTGCCAGCAGTATATACCAGGGCGAGAACACTGAAGCTTTCTTT,NA,TRBJ1-1,NA,TRBV27
CASSSSGDTGELFF,TGTGCCAGCAGTTCTAGCGGGGACACCGGGGAGCTGTTTTTT,TRBD2,TRBJ2-2,once,TRBV28
CASSLGLQSSYNSPLHF,TGTGCCAGCAGCTTGGGACTCCAAAGCTCCTATAATTCACCCCTCCACTTT,NA,TRBJ1-6,NA,TRBV27
CASSLDRTYEQYF,TGTGCCAGCAGCCTAGACAGGACATACGAGCAGTACTTC,NA,TRBJ2-7,NA,TRBV7-9
CASSIQGETYEQYF,TGTGCCAGCAGCATACAGGGAGAAACCTACGAGCAGTACTTC,NA,TRBJ2-7,NA,TRBV13
CASSSLGWEQFF,TGTGCCAGCAGCTCACTGGGTTGGGAGCAGTTCTTC,NA,TRBJ2-1,NA,TRBV11-2
CSLKGVENETQYF,TGCAGCCTGAAGGGGGTCGAGAATGAGACCCAGTACTTC,NA,TRBJ2-5,NA,TRBV29-1
CACQTGFNQPQHF,TGTGCCTGCCAAACAGGGTTCAATCAGCCCCAGCATTTT,NA,TRBJ1-5,NA,TRBV30
CASSYPRTGENTGELFF,TGTGCCAGCAGTTACCCCAGGACAGGCGAGAACACCGGGGAGCTGTTTTTT,TRBD1,TRBJ2-2,NA,TRBV28
CASSGPWGYGYTF,TGTGCCAGCAGCGGACCCTGGGGATATGGCTACACCTTC,NA,TRBJ1-2,NA,TRBV6-1
CAWSVIPGTEAFF,TGTGCCTGGAGTGTAATTCCGGGTACTGAAGCTTTCTTT,NA,TRBJ1-1,once,TRBV30
CASSSLTSGRPGELFF,TGTGCCAGCAGTTCCCTTACTAGCGGGAGGCCCGGGGAGCTGTTTTTT,TRBD2,TRBJ2-2,few,TRBV6-6
CASSSPGGHGYTF,TGTGCCAGCAGCTCCCCAGGGGGCCATGGCTACACCTTC,TRBD1,TRBJ1-2,many,TRBV7-8
CASSSAGRRGELFF,TGTGCCAGCAGTTCCGCTGGCAGGCGAGGGGAGCTGTTTTTT,NA,TRBJ2-2,NA,TRBV27
CASSFTGPSYEQYF,TGTGCCAGCAGTTTTACAGGGCCCTCCTACGAGCAGTACTTC,NA,TRBJ2-7,NA,TRBV27
CASSFGDLYGYTF,TGTGCCAGCAGCTTTGGGGATCTTTATGGCTACACCTTC,NA,TRBJ1-2,NA,TRBV7-9
CASSPMTANTEAFF,TGTGCCAGCAGCCCGATGACAGCGAACACTGAAGCTTTCTTT,NA,TRBJ1-1,NA,TRBV11-2
CATLAVNEGYNEQFF,TGTGCCACCCTAGCGGTCAATGAGGGCTACAATGAGCAGTTCTTC,TRBD2,TRBJ2-1,NA,TRBV19
CASIPDRGNEQYF,TGTGCCAGCATTCCGGACAGGGGAAACGAGCAGTACTTC,TRBD1,TRBJ2-7,NA,TRBV28
CASSEDMGNTIYF,TGTGCCAGCAGCGAGGACATGGGAAACACCATATATTTT,NA,TRBJ1-3,NA,TRBV7-6
CATSRDLLWSEQFF,TGTGCCACCAGCAGAGATCTCCTTTGGAGTGAGCAGTTCTTC,NA,TRBJ2-1,NA,TRBV15
CASSPFLAQSYNEQFF,TGTGCCAGCAGCCCTTTTCTAGCTCAATCCTACAATGAGCAGTTCTTC,NA,TRBJ2-1,once,TRBV4-2
CASSPLSSTSGMGRETQYF,TGTGCCAGCTCACCACTGTCAAGTACTAGCGGGATGGGTCGAGAGACCCAGTACTTC,TRBD2,TRBJ2-5,once,TRBV18
CASSASQDTQYF,TGTGCCAGCAGCGCGTCGCAAGATACGCAGTATTTT,NA,TRBJ2-3,NA,TRBV9
CASMGPGELFF,TGTGCCAGTATGGGTCCCGGGGAGCTGTTTTTT,NA,TRBJ2-2,NA,TRBV19
CAAGPGARYNEQFF,TGTGCCGCCGGACCGGGGGCGCGGTACAATGAGCAGTTCTTC,NA,TRBJ2-1,NA,TRBV7-9
CASSLGGGLAEQYF,TGTGCCAGCAGCTTGGGAGGGGGCCTTGCGGAGCAGTACTTC,TRBD1,TRBJ2-7,NA,TRBV5-6
CASSSVGQGNTGELFF,TGTGCCAGCAGCAGCGTCGGACAGGGGAACACCGGGGAGCTGTTTTTT,TRBD1,TRBJ2-2,NA,TRBV7-9
CASRDRGISKTQYF,TGTGCCAGCAGGGATAGAGGGATTTCAAAGACCCAGTACTTC,NA,TRBJ2-5,NA,TRBV27
CASSLRPTEAFF,TGTGCCAGCAGCCTCCGGCCCACTGAAGCTTTCTTT,NA,TRBJ1-1,NA,TRBV11-2
CASSVRRELYNEQFF,TGTGCCAGTAGCGTGAGAAGGGAGCTTTACAATGAGCAGTTCTTC,NA,TRBJ2-1,NA,TRBV19
CASSSLLAGGPGETQYF,TGTGCCAGCAGCTCATTACTAGCGGGAGGGCCGGGGGAGACCCAGTACTTC,TRBD2,TRBJ2-5,NA,TRBV11-2
CASSAEGGYTF,TGTGCCAGCAGTGCAGAAGGTGGCTACACCTTC,NA,TRBJ1-2,NA,TRBV6-5
CASTQGRDNYGYTF,TGTGCCAGCACCCAGGGCAGAGACAACTATGGCTACACCTTC,NA,TRBJ1-2,NA,TRBV13